These 15 T cell receptor beta chains were all obtained from the same sample, sequenced in a study of control samples from healthy donors and cancer patients. Libraries were prepared by immunoSEQ multiplex PCR; TCRdb keeps only in-frame clonotypes and omits some of them. The repertoire holds under 200,000 clones, around 95% seen once, with roughly 8.4% in the top ten. Material: blood. These receptors were collected from a woman aged 40 to 55 in good health.

A single count supports this clone. The chain employs TRBV4-1 and TRBJ1-1; 10 bases line up with TRBD1. The germline CDR1 and CDR2 sequences are MGHRA and YSYEKL. The CDR3 contains 16 residues. Losses at the gene ends were 5 bases for V and 1 base for J; bases not matched to a gene: 7. CDR3 coding DNA: TGCGCCAGCAGCACGGGACAGGGGTACGCGAACACTGAAGCTTTCTTT. Its protein product is CASSTGQGYANTEAFF.

The rearrangement joins TRBV11-2 to TRBJ2-1, with TRBD2 matching 7 bases. Germline CDR1 is SGHAT and CDR2 is FQNNGV. The CDR3 is made up of 16 amino acids. Losses at the gene ends were 5 bases for V and 3 bases for J; bases not matched to a gene: 10. This CDR3 reads CASSPPRELVYNEQFF. CDR3 DNA sequence: TGTGCCAGCAGCCCCCCGCGGGAGCTTGTCTACAATGAGCAGTTCTTC.

This sequence joins TRBV7-2 and TRBJ1-3, with D tentatively TRBD1 (5 bases). The CDR3 spans 13 residues. Trimming shortened V by 4 bases and J by 4 bases, and 8 bases separated the two germline ends. Germline values: CDR1 SGHTA, CDR2 FQGNSA. CDR3 amino acids: CASSSEGGNTIYF. The CDR3 bases are TGTGCCAGCAGCTCCGAGGGGGGAAACACCATATATTTT. Drawing the rest from reference TRBV7-2 and TRBJ1-3, the complete variable domain is GAGVSQSPSNKVTEKGKDVELRCDPISGHTALYWYRQSLGQGLEFLIYFQGNSAPDKSGLPSDRFSAERTGGSVSTLTIQRTQQEDSAVYLCASSSEGGNTIYFGEGSWLTVV.

The gene calls are TRBV27 and TRBJ2-3, with a weak D call TRBD2 (6 bases). The CDR3 runs 13 residues. Per the germline V gene, CDR1 is MNHEY and CDR2 is SMNVEV (reference sequence). V was trimmed by 3 bases and J by 4 bases, leaving 8 bases between them. The CDR3 DNA sequence: TGTGCCAGCAGTTTTACTAGCTCAGATACGCAGTATTTT. Its translation is CASSFTSSDTQYF.

The chain recombines TRBV11-3 with TRBJ1-1; possible D gene TRBD1, 5 bases. Trimming took 2 bases from V and 3 from J, leaving 16 bases between them. The germline CDR1 and CDR2 sequences are SGHNT and YENEEA. The CDR3 consists of 16 residues. DNA of the CDR3: TGTGCCAGCAGCTTAAGGTCCTCAGGGCCCGACACTGAAGCTTTCTTT. Protein: CASSLRSSGPDTEAFF.

The count of this clone is one. The chain uses TRBV30 and TRBJ1-2, with 7 bases aligning to TRBD1. Per the germline V gene, CDR1 is GTSNPN and CDR2 is SVGIG (reference sequence). The CDR3 consists of 13 residues. After removal of 5 bases from V and 3 bases from J, the junction contained 6 bases not matched to a gene. As DNA, the CDR3 is TGTGCCTGGCGTTGGACAGGAGACTATGGCTACACCTTC. It yields the protein CAWRWTGDYGYTF.

The chain employs TRBV6-5 and TRBJ2-7; the D call may be TRBD1 or TRBD2 (5 bases each). The CDR3 has 15 amino acids. Germline V gene lookup returns CDR1 MNHEY and CDR2 SVGAGI. V lost 8 bases to trimming and J lost 1 base, with 18 bases between them. The CDR3 here is CASAAGTGLSYEQYF. The CDR3 nucleotides read TGTGCCAGCGCCGCCGGGACGGGGTTGTCCTACGAGCAGTACTTC.

The V and J genes are TRBV6-5 and TRBJ1-2; D unclear. V shed 8 bases and J shed 3 bases, with 13 bases lying between them. This CDR3 comprises 13 residues. Germline V lookup: CDR1 MNHEY, CDR2 SVGAGI. CDR3 protein: CASGPRRDYGYTF. DNA for the CDR3: TGTGCCAGCGGACCCAGACGGGACTATGGCTACACCTTC.

DNA of the CDR3: TGTGCCAGCAGCTTAGCGATGGGGAACCCGAACACCGGGGAGCTGTTTTTT. Its protein is CASSLAMGNPNTGELFF. The chain recombines TRBV7-6 with TRBJ2-2; D is ambiguous. The CDR3 sequence is 17 residues long. Germline lookup yields CDR1 SGHVS and CDR2 FNYEAQ. Trimming stripped 0 bases from V and 0 bases from J, with 11 bases between.

The chain joins TRBV5-1 to TRBJ1-3; D might be TRBD1 (5 bases). Germline V gene lookup returns CDR1 SGHRS and CDR2 YFSETQ. V lost 0 bases and J lost 2, with 12 bases in between. The length of the CDR3 is 16 residues. This CDR3 is CASSLDGGLAGNTIYF. CDR3 nucleotide sequence: TGCGCCAGCAGCTTGGATGGGGGGTTGGCTGGAAACACCATATATTTT.

The chain joins TRBV4-3 to TRBJ1-2; the D is unclear. Trimming removed 1 base from V and 3 bases from J, with 12 bases in between. CDR1 is LGHNA and CDR2 is YSLEER in the germline V gene. The CDR3 has 15 residues. The CDR3: CASSQVWTGDYGYTF. The CDR3 DNA follows: TGCGCCAGCAGCCAAGTTTGGACGGGAGACTATGGCTACACCTTC.

This clone was counted once. The DNA for the CDR3 is TGTGCCAGCAGCTTAGATCCAGGGCACAATTCACCCCTCCACTTT. Its protein product is CASSLDPGHNSPLHF. The chain couples TRBV7-2 to TRBJ1-6; weak D call: TRBD1 (5 bases). The CDR3 extends over 15 amino acids. The V end lost 1 base, the J end lost 7 bases, and 11 bases lay between the germline ends. The germline CDR1 and CDR2 sequences are SGHTA and FQGNSA.

This chain links TRBV30 with TRBJ1-2, with 8 bases aligning to TRBD1. The CDR3 has 14 residues. Germline V gene sequence: CDR1 GTSNPN, CDR2 SVGIG (reference sequence). After removal of 1 base from V and 7 bases from J, the junction contained 8 bases not matched to a gene. In nucleotides, the CDR3 is TGTGCCTGGAGTGGAGACAGGGGAGGCAGTGGCTACACCTTC. The encoded protein is CAWSGDRGGSGYTF.

The chain joins TRBV7-2 to TRBJ2-1; D is ambiguous. V shed 0 bases and J shed 16 bases, with 13 bases lying between them. The CDR3 length is 12 residues. Germline CDR1 reads SGHTA; CDR2 reads FQGNSA. CDR3 in DNA: TGTGCCAGCAGCTTAGCTGGCCGGGCTGTCTTCTTC. Amino acids: CASSLAGRAVFF.

The rearrangement links TRBV4-1 to TRBJ1-2; no clear D gene. CDR3 size: 15 residues. In germline, CDR1 is MGHRA, CDR2 YSYEKL. Trimming pared 0 bases from V and 0 bases from J, leaving 8 bases between. CDR3 in amino acids: CASSQEPGTNYGYTF. CDR3 nucleotides: TGCGCCAGCAGCCAAGAGCCCGGGACTAACTATGGCTACACCTTC.